The rows below give T cell receptor beta chains drawn from one sample of a study of vaccination and CD4 T cells after COVID-19. These receptors' targets are unknown. TCRdb called the PCR reads again in MiXCR, with one record for every CDR3 protein. The data show 10,000 to 15,000 distinct CDR3 sequences, 61% seen once. The material sequenced was CD4+ T cells from blood, cultured in vitro. Source of these receptors: a human donor who had recovered from COVID-19. The conserved cysteine and the conserved F or W are not part of the CDR3 here. The D gene is left open where the match is weak.

CDR3aa: ASSDDDQPQH; j_gene: TRBJ1-5; d_gene: .; v_gene: TRBV7-2
CDR3aa: ASSPKVDEQY; j_gene: TRBJ2-7; d_gene: .; v_gene: TRBV18
CDR3aa: ASNRDRVTGELF; j_gene: TRBJ2-2; d_gene: TRBD1; v_gene: TRBV19
CDR3aa: ASTEGIMNTEAF; j_gene: TRBJ1-1; d_gene: .; v_gene: TRBV2
CDR3aa: ARGTGGGSGANVLT; j_gene: TRBJ2-6; d_gene: TRBD1; v_gene: TRBV2
CDR3aa: ASSIERADYGYT; j_gene: TRBJ1-2; d_gene: .; v_gene: TRBV19
CDR3aa: ASSLSGSNYGYT; j_gene: TRBJ1-2; d_gene: .; v_gene: TRBV12-3/TRBV12-4
CDR3aa: ASRQGVEATQY; j_gene: TRBJ2-5; d_gene: TRBD1; v_gene: TRBV2
CDR3aa: AIRKTGWDTGELF; j_gene: TRBJ2-2; d_gene: TRBD1; v_gene: TRBV10-3
CDR3aa: ASSIGGGQGPGELF; j_gene: TRBJ2-2; d_gene: TRBD1; v_gene: TRBV19
CDR3aa: ASSSTPLETQY; j_gene: TRBJ2-5; d_gene: .; v_gene: TRBV12-3/TRBV12-4
CDR3aa: ASSLTSGPQETQY; j_gene: TRBJ2-5; d_gene: TRBD2; v_gene: TRBV5-1
CDR3aa: ASSWDRINTEAF; j_gene: TRBJ1-1; d_gene: TRBD1; v_gene: TRBV27
CDR3aa: ASSKTPGRFLNTEAF; j_gene: TRBJ1-1; d_gene: .; v_gene: TRBV21-1
CDR3aa: AIRGQFTGELF; j_gene: TRBJ2-2; d_gene: .; v_gene: TRBV27
CDR3aa: ASSLLRTEAF; j_gene: TRBJ1-1; d_gene: .; v_gene: TRBV11-2
CDR3aa: ASSLGDTGELF; j_gene: TRBJ2-2; d_gene: .; v_gene: TRBV7-6
CDR3aa: ASSLSGVMNTEAF; j_gene: TRBJ1-1; d_gene: .; v_gene: TRBV27
CDR3aa: ASSYFENQPQH; j_gene: TRBJ1-5; d_gene: .; v_gene: TRBV6-2/TRBV6-3
CDR3aa: ASSQDFGTPTIQETQY; j_gene: TRBJ2-5; d_gene: .; v_gene: TRBV4-1
CDR3aa: ASSSPGTGDTEAF; j_gene: TRBJ1-1; d_gene: TRBD1; v_gene: TRBV28
CDR3aa: ASSLTGTAGTGELF; j_gene: TRBJ2-2; d_gene: .; v_gene: TRBV5-1
CDR3aa: ASSSPGTTFYEQY; j_gene: TRBJ2-7; d_gene: .; v_gene: TRBV27
CDR3aa: ATSDSRTGPLGQPQH; j_gene: TRBJ1-5; d_gene: TRBD1; v_gene: TRBV24-1
CDR3aa: ASSQPRQGPDTQY; j_gene: TRBJ2-3; d_gene: TRBD1; v_gene: TRBV6-2/TRBV6-3
CDR3aa: ASSSPRSTGREKLF; j_gene: TRBJ1-4; d_gene: .; v_gene: TRBV7-9
CDR3aa: ASSVAGPSGANVLT; j_gene: TRBJ2-6; d_gene: .; v_gene: TRBV2
CDR3aa: ASSLQDILYEQY; j_gene: TRBJ2-7; d_gene: .; v_gene: TRBV7-2
CDR3aa: ASSSRGAGSSKYEQY; j_gene: TRBJ2-7; d_gene: .; v_gene: TRBV21-1
CDR3aa: ASGRGMNTEAF; j_gene: TRBJ1-1; d_gene: .; v_gene: TRBV6-1
CDR3aa: ASSVRQGRTEAF; j_gene: TRBJ1-1; d_gene: TRBD1; v_gene: TRBV2
CDR3aa: ASSLDSGGGYEQY; j_gene: TRBJ2-7; d_gene: TRBD1; v_gene: TRBV7-3
CDR3aa: ASSPGISLGYT; j_gene: TRBJ1-2; d_gene: .; v_gene: TRBV7-2
CDR3aa: ASSLKGSNEQY; j_gene: TRBJ2-7; d_gene: .; v_gene: TRBV12-3/TRBV12-4
CDR3aa: ASSLLSQPQH; j_gene: TRBJ1-5; d_gene: .; v_gene: TRBV6-2/TRBV6-3
CDR3aa: ASSPFGGQEAF; j_gene: TRBJ1-1; d_gene: .; v_gene: TRBV18
CDR3aa: ASSSQGGQGVSYEQY; j_gene: TRBJ2-7; d_gene: .; v_gene: TRBV18
CDR3aa: ASSLTQNTEAF; j_gene: TRBJ1-1; d_gene: .; v_gene: TRBV27
CDR3aa: ASSLRGVLSGELF; j_gene: TRBJ2-2; d_gene: .; v_gene: TRBV5-6
CDR3aa: ASSLAGTATNEKLF; j_gene: TRBJ1-4; d_gene: TRBD1; v_gene: TRBV7-2
CDR3aa: ASSTGGAGHSPLH; j_gene: TRBJ1-6; d_gene: TRBD1; v_gene: TRBV5-4
CDR3aa: ASSDTGGGADTQY; j_gene: TRBJ2-3; d_gene: TRBD1; v_gene: TRBV12-3/TRBV12-4
CDR3aa: ASSSDRPEKLF; j_gene: TRBJ1-4; d_gene: TRBD1; v_gene: TRBV7-2
CDR3aa: ASSQRTGGGEKLF; j_gene: TRBJ1-4; d_gene: TRBD1; v_gene: TRBV2
CDR3aa: ASSPFGGIYNEQF; j_gene: TRBJ2-1; d_gene: .; v_gene: TRBV7-2
CDR3aa: ASSARQGRTEAF; j_gene: TRBJ1-1; d_gene: TRBD1; v_gene: TRBV7-8
CDR3aa: ASSYPSGGYEQY; j_gene: TRBJ2-7; d_gene: .; v_gene: TRBV11-3
CDR3aa: ASSPRTGDQPQH; j_gene: TRBJ1-5; d_gene: .; v_gene: TRBV27
CDR3aa: AISAWTVANYGYT; j_gene: TRBJ1-2; d_gene: .; v_gene: TRBV10-3
CDR3aa: SAPGTGIPNYGYT; j_gene: TRBJ1-2; d_gene: TRBD1; v_gene: TRBV20-1
CDR3aa: ATSEGWELTGELF; j_gene: TRBJ2-2; d_gene: .; v_gene: TRBV19
CDR3aa: ASSKETAEWTDTQY; j_gene: TRBJ2-3; d_gene: .; v_gene: TRBV21-1
CDR3aa: ASRETGSTNEKLF; j_gene: TRBJ1-4; d_gene: .; v_gene: TRBV6-1
CDR3aa: ASKRTGGYEQY; j_gene: TRBJ2-7; d_gene: TRBD1; v_gene: TRBV6-1
CDR3aa: ASSLGWDRPAGEQF; j_gene: TRBJ2-1; d_gene: .; v_gene: TRBV7-2
CDR3aa: ASSISGLLRPSYNSPLH; j_gene: TRBJ1-6; d_gene: .; v_gene: TRBV7-9
CDR3aa: SALSPWGANGYT; j_gene: TRBJ1-2; d_gene: .; v_gene: TRBV20-1
CDR3aa: ASTGKPNTGELF; j_gene: TRBJ2-2; d_gene: .; v_gene: TRBV2
CDR3aa: ATSDSSGGRGELF; j_gene: TRBJ2-2; d_gene: TRBD2; v_gene: TRBV24-1
CDR3aa: ASSLLGTGELF; j_gene: TRBJ2-2; d_gene: .; v_gene: TRBV7-6